This TCR beta chain was profiled in a study of T cell responses to AZD1222 COVID-19 vaccine. Study-wide results and limits: Along spike, vaccine-associated CD4 TCRs were found throughout, with dominance at 160-218 and 743-854. Clonal diversity was possibly underestimated, and white British individuals and females predominated among donors.

With regard to this clone: Its antigen is undetermined.

This CDR3 has 12 residues. Germline V lookup: CDR1 GTSNPN, CDR2 SVGIG (reference sequence). Trimming shortened V by 5 bases and J by 4 bases, and 11 bases separated the two germline ends. The repertoire was sequenced with immunoSEQ multiplex PCR; TCRdb's copy has only in-frame clones and lacks some. The sample holds roughly 120,000 clones; more than 75% are singletons and the top ten take approximately 7.6%. The chain uses TRBV30 and TRBJ1-1; the D gene is possibly TRBD1 (6 bases). This TCR was recovered from an adult in good health. Sequenced here: peripheral blood, sampled on day 0 of AZD1222 vaccination. CDR3 bases: TGTGCCTGGGGGGGGCTGAGCACTGAAGCTTTCTTT. This translates into CAWGGLSTEAFF.